The entry that follows covers one T cell receptor (beta chain) sequence. V lost 0 bases and J lost 5, with 13 bases in between. CDR1 is LNHNV and CDR2 is YYDKDF in the germline V gene (reference sequence). The CDR3 extends over 15 amino acids. These data originate in a study of cytomegalovirus exposure and HLA in healthy donors. The PCR employed 60 Vbeta primers together with 13 Jbeta primers. Produced via immunoSEQ multiplex PCR; TCRdb's table is partial and in-frame only. The data contain around 200,000 clones, 70% to 85% of them seen just once; the ten biggest clones take up 0.58%. The rearrangement uses TRBV15 and TRBJ1-2, with a tentative D call TRBD1 (6 bases). Sequenced material: PBMCs. The receptor comes from a woman aged 40 to 55 in good health and CMV-seronegative. The CDR3 DNA sequence: TGTGCCACCAGCAGAGATGCAGGACAGCCATATGGCTACACCTTC. It encodes CATSRDAGQPYGYTF.